A selection of T cell receptor beta chains follows, all from one sample in a study of CD8 T cells in Susac syndrome. Via MiXCR, TCRdb re-called the immunoSEQ multiplex PCR reads, giving one row per CDR3 protein. Among 400,000 or so distinct CDR3 sequences, around 85% were seen once, and the ten largest hold about 0.12%. The sample taken for sequencing was CD8+ T cells from PBMCs. Every receptor here comes from a human donor with multiple sclerosis. Both conserved end residues are part of each CDR3. The D gene is left open where the match is weak. Only some rows state a clone size, as once, few, many or a class for expanded clones.

clone size: NA; V gene: TRBV2; D gene: TRBD1; J gene: TRBJ2-7; CDR3 protein: CASRVPRTGNEQYF; CDR3 DNA: TGTGCCAGCAGGGTACCCCGGACAGGGAACGAGCAGTACTTC
clone size: NA; V gene: TRBV19; D gene: NA; J gene: TRBJ2-7; CDR3 protein: CASSPGDPYEQYF; CDR3 DNA: TGTGCCAGTAGTCCAGGGGACCCCTACGAGCAGTACTTC
clone size: once; V gene: TRBV7-9; D gene: TRBD1; J gene: TRBJ2-7; CDR3 protein: CASSRWDSSSYEQYF; CDR3 DNA: TGTGCCAGCAGCCGATGGGACAGCAGCTCCTACGAGCAGTACTTC
clone size: NA; V gene: TRBV7-3; D gene: TRBD1; J gene: TRBJ2-7; CDR3 protein: CASSSLIFSDRDYEQYF; CDR3 DNA: TGTGCCAGCAGCTCCCTAATATTTTCGGACAGGGATTACGAGCAGTACTTC
clone size: NA; V gene: TRBV29-1; D gene: TRBD1; J gene: TRBJ2-7; CDR3 protein: CSVSKKDRDYEQYF; CDR3 DNA: TGCAGCGTTTCAAAAAAGGACAGGGACTACGAGCAGTACTTC
clone size: once; V gene: TRBV28; D gene: NA; J gene: TRBJ2-7; CDR3 protein: CASSLRRDRDEQYF; CDR3 DNA: TGTGCCAGCAGTTTAAGGCGGGATCGCGACGAGCAGTACTTC
clone size: once; V gene: TRBV7-9; D gene: NA; J gene: TRBJ1-5; CDR3 protein: CASSLEAQPQHF; CDR3 DNA: TGTGCCAGCAGCTTAGAGGCCCAGCCCCAGCATTTT
clone size: NA; V gene: TRBV12-3/TRBV12-4; D gene: NA; J gene: TRBJ2-5; CDR3 protein: CASSGASAFQETQYF; CDR3 DNA: TGTGCCAGCAGTGGAGCTAGCGCCTTCCAAGAGACCCAGTACTTC
clone size: NA; V gene: TRBV7-9; D gene: NA; J gene: TRBJ2-4; CDR3 protein: CASSSTGWEGKNIQYF; CDR3 DNA: TGTGCCAGCAGTTCGACAGGGTGGGAGGGTAAAAACATTCAGTACTTC
clone size: NA; V gene: TRBV28; D gene: TRBD2; J gene: TRBJ2-1; CDR3 protein: CASSVTSDAYNEQFF; CDR3 DNA: TGTGCCAGCAGTGTAACTAGCGATGCCTACAATGAGCAGTTCTTC
clone size: NA; V gene: TRBV4-1; D gene: NA; J gene: TRBJ1-5; CDR3 protein: CASSQDGAGASNQPQHF; CDR3 DNA: TGCGCCAGCAGCCAAGATGGGGCAGGGGCTAGCAATCAGCCCCAGCATTTT
clone size: NA; V gene: TRBV28; D gene: NA; J gene: TRBJ2-1; CDR3 protein: CASSLSRGGREQFF; CDR3 DNA: TGTGCCAGCAGTTTAAGCCGGGGCGGCCGGGAGCAGTTCTTC